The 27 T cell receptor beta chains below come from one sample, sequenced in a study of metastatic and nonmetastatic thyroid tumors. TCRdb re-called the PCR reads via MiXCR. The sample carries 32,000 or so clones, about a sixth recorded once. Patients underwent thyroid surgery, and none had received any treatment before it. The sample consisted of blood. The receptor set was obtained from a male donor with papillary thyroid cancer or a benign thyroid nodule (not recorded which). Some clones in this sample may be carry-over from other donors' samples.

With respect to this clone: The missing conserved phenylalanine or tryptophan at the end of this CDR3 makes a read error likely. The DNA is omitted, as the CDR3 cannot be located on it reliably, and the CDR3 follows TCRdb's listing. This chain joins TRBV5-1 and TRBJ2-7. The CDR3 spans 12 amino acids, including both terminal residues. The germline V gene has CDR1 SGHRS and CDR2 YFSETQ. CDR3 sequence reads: CASKEGPYERYL.

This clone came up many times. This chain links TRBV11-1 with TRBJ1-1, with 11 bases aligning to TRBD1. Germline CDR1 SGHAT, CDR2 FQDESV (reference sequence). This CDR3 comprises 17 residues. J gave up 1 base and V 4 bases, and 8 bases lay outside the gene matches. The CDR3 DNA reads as TGTGCCAGCAGCTCAGGCGGGACAGGGGGATGGAACACTGAAGCTTTCTTT. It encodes CASSSGGTGGWNTEAFF.

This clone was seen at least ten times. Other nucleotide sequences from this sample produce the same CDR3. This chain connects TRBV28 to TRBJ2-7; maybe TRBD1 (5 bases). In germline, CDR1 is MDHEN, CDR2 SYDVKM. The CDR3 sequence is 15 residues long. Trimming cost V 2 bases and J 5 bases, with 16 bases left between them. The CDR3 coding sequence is TGTGCCAGCAGTTTAGGTCAGGGTCCGGACGACGAGCAGTACTTC. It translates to CASSLGQGPDDEQYF.

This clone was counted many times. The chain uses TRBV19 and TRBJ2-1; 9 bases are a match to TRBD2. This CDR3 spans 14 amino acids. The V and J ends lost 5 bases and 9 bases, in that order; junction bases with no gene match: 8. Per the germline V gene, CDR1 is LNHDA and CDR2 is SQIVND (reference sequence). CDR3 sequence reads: CASSRRLAVLEQFF. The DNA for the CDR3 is TGTGCCAGTAGTCGACGACTAGCGGTTCTTGAGCAGTTCTTC.

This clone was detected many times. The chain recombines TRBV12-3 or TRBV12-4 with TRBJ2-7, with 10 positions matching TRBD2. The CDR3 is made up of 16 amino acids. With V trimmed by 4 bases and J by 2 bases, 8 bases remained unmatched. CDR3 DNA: TGTGCCAGCAGTTCGACGGGACTAGCGTACCCCTACGAGCAGTACTTC. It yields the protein CASSSTGLAYPYEQYF.

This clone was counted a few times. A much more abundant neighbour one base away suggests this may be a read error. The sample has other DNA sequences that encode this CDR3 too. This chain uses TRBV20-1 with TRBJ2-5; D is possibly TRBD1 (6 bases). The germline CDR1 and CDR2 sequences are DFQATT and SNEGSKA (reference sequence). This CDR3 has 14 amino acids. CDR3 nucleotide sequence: TGCAGCGCTAGAGACAGGCTGTACCAAGAGACCCAGTACTTC. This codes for CSARDRLYQETQYF.

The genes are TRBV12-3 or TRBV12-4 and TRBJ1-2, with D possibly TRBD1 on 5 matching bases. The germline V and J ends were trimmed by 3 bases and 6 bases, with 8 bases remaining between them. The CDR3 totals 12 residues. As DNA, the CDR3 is TGTGCCAGCAGTTTTGGGGGGAATGGCTACACCTTC. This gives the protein CASSFGGNGYTF.

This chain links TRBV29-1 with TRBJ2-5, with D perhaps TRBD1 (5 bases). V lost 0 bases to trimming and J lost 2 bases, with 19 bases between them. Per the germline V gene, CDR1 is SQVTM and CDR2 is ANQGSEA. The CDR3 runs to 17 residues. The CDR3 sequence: CSVEDLTVGVGQETQYF. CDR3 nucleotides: TGCAGCGTTGAAGATCTCACAGTAGGGGTGGGACAAGAGACCCAGTACTTC.

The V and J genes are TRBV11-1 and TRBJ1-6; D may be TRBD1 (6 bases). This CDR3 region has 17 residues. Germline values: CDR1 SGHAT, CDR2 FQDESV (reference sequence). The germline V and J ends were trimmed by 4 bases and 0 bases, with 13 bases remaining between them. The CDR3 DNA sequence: TGTGCCAGCAGCTATGGACAGACCAGCTCCTATAATTCACCCCTCCACTTT. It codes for CASSYGQTSSYNSPLHF.

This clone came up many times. CDR3 in amino acids: CASSPKSGSFYEQYF. The DNA for the CDR3 is TGTGCCAGCAGCCCGAAGTCGGGCAGCTTCTACGAGCAGTACTTC. The gene calls are TRBV11-2 and TRBJ2-7; no clear D. This CDR3 region has 15 residues. V lost 5 bases to trimming and J lost 3 bases, with 17 bases between them. Germline CDR1 is SGHAT and CDR2 is FQNNGV.

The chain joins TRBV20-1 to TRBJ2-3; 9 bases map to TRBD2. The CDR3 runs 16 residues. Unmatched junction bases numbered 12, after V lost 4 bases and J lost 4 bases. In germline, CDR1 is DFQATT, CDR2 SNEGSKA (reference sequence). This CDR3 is CSAKYGAGGRSDTQYF. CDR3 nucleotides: TGCAGTGCTAAGTATGGAGCGGGAGGACGCTCAGATACGCAGTATTTT.

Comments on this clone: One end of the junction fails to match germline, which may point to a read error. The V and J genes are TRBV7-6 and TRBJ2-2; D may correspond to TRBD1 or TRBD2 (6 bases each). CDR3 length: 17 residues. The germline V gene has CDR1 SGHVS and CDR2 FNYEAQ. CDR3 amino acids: CTSSSTMGGANTGELFF. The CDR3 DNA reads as TGTACCAGCAGCTCCACGATGGGGGGCGCGAACACCGGGGAGCTGTTTTTT.

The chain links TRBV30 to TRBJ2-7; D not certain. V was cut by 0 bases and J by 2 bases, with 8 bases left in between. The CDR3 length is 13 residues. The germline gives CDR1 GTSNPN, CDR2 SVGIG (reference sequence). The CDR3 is CAWSVLGAYEQYF. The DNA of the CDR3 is TGTGCCTGGAGTGTCCTCGGCGCCTACGAGCAGTACTTC. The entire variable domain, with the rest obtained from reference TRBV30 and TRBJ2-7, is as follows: SQTIHQWPATLVQPVGSPLSLECTVEGTSNPNLYWYRQAAGRGLQLLFYSVGIGQISSEVPQNLSASRPQDRQFILSSKKLLLSDSGFYLCAWSVLGAYEQYFGPGTRLTVT.

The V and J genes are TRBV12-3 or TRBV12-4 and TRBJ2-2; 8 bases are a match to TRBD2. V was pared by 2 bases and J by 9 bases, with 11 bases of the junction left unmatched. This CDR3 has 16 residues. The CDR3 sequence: CASSLLLAAEFWELFF. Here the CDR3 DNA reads TGTGCCAGCAGTTTACTACTAGCGGCGGAGTTTTGGGAGCTGTTTTTT.

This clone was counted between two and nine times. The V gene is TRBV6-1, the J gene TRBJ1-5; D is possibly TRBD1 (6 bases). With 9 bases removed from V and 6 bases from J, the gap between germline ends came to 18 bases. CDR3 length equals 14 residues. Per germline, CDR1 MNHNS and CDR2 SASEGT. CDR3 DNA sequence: TGTGCCAGTTCCATTTCAGGGGTGGTTCAGCCCCAGCATTTT. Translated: CASSISGVVQPQHF.

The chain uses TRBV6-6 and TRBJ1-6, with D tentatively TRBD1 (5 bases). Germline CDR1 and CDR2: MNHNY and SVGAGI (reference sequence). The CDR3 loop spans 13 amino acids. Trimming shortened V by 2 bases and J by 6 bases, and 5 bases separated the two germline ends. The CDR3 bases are TGTGCCAGCAGTTACAGGGGTAATTCACCCCTCCACTTT. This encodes CASSYRGNSPLHF.

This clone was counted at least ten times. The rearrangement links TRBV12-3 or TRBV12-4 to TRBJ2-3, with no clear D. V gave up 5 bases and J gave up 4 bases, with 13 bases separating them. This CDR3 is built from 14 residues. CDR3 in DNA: TGTGCCAGCAGTAAAGCCTTTGGGTCAGATACGCAGTATTTT. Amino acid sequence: CASSKAFGSDTQYF.

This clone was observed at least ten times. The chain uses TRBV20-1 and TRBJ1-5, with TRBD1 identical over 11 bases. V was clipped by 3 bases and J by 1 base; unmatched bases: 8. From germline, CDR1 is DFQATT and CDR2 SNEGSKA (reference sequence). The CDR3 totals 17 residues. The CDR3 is CSARTGTGGRSNQPQHF. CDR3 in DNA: TGCAGTGCTAGGACCGGGACAGGGGGGAGGAGCAATCAGCCCCAGCATTTT.

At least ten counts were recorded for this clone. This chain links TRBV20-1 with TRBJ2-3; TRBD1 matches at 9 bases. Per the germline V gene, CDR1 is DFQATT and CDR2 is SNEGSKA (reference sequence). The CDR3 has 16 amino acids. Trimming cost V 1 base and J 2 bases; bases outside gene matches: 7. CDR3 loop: CSARVPGTGNTDTQYF. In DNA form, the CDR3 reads TGCAGTGCTAGAGTTCCCGGGACAGGGAACACAGATACGCAGTATTTT.

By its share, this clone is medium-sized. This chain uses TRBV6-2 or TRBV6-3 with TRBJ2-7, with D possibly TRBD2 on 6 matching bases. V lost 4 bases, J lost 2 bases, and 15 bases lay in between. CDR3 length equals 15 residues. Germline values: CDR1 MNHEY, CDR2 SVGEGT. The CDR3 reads CASSSPGDSPYEQYF. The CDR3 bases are TGTGCCAGCAGTTCCCCGGGAGACTCCCCCTACGAGCAGTACTTC.

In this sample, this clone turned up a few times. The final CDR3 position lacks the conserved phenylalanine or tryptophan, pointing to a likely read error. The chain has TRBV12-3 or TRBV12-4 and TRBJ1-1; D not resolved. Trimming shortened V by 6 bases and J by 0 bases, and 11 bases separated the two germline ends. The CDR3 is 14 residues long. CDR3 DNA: TGTGCCAGCAGGGCAGTCCCGATGAACACTGAAGCTTTCCTT. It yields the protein CASRAVPMNTEAFL.

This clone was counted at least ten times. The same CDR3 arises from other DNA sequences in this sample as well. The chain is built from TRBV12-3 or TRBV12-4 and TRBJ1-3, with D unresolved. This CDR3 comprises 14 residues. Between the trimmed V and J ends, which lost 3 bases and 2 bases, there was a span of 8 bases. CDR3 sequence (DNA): TGTGCCAGCAGTTTCAGTGGGCCTGGAAACACCATATATTTT. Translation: CASSFSGPGNTIYF.

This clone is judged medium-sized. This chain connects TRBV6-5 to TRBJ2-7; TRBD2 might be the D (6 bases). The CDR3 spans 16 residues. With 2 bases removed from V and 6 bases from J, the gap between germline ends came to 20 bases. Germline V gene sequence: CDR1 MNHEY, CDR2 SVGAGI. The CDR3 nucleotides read TGTGCCAGCAGTTACCTTATACCTTTAGGAGGGTCCGAGCAGTACTTC. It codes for CASSYLIPLGGSEQYF.

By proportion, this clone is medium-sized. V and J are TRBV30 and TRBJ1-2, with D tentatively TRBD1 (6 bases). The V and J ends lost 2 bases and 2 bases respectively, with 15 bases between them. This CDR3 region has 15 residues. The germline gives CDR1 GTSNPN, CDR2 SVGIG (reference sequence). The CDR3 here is CAWSNHRVLNYGYTF. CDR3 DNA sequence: TGTGCCTGGAGTAATCACAGGGTACTAAACTATGGCTACACCTTC.

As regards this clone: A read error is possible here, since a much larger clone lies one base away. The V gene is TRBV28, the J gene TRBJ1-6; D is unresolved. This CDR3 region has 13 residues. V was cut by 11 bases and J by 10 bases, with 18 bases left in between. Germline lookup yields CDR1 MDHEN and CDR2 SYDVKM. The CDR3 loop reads CADVGGAVSPLHF. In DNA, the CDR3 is TGTGCCGACGTTGGCGGCGCGGTCTCACCCCTCCACTTT.

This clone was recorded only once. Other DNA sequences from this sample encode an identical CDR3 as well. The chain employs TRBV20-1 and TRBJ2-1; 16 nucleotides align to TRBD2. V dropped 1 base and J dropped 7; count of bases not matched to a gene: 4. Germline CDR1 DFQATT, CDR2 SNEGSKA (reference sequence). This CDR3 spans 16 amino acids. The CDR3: CSARGGLAGGNNEQFF. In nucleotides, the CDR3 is TGCAGTGCTAGAGGGGGACTAGCGGGAGGGAATAATGAGCAGTTCTTC.

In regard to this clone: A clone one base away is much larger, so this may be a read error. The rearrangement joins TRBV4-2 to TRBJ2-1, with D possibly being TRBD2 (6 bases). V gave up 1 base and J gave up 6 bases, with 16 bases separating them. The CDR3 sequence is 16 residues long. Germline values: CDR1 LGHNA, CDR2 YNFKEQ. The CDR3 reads CASSQGVLARLNEQFF. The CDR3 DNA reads TGTGCCAGCAGCCAAGGTGTACTAGCCCGACTCAATGAGCAGTTCTTC.